One sample yielded the 13 T cell receptor beta chains listed below, sequenced in a study of cytomegalovirus exposure and HLA in healthy donors. Primers for the PCR totalled 60 Vbeta and 13 Jbeta. The method was immunoSEQ multiplex PCR; TCRdb's version includes in-frame clones alone and lacks a portion of them. The table lists 160,000 or so clones, 65% to 85% of them singletons. Sequences were obtained from PBMCs. These receptors originate from a man between 60 and 75 years old in good health and CMV-seronegative.

The CDR3: CASSLELADVDTQYF. CDR3 coding DNA: TGTGCCAGCAGCTTAGAACTAGCGGACGTCGATACGCAGTATTTT. The gene calls are TRBV13 and TRBJ2-3; 8 bases match TRBD2. Germline V gene sequence: CDR1 PRHDT, CDR2 FYEKMQ (reference sequence). V was clipped by 1 base and J by 6 bases; unmatched bases: 6. The CDR3 totals 15 residues.

V is TRBV2 and J is TRBJ2-7, with TRBD1 matching 9 bases. The trim removed 4 bases at V and 6 bases at J, leaving 4 bases unmatched. The germline CDR1 and CDR2 sequences are SNHLY and FYNNEI. The CDR3 covers 13 residues. The CDR3 bases are TGTGCCAGCAGTGCGGGACAGGGCGTCGAGCAGTACTTC. Translating it yields CASSAGQGVEQYF.

The rearrangement uses TRBV7-8 and TRBJ2-6; TRBD1 might be the D (5 bases). The CDR3 loop spans 19 amino acids. The germline V gene has CDR1 SGHVS and CDR2 FQNEAQ. V lost 1 base and J lost 0, with 16 bases in between. The CDR3 DNA reads as TGTGCCAGCAGCTTAGTCTTCAGGGTCCGTGGCTCTGGGGCCAACGTCCTGACTTTC. Residues: CASSLVFRVRGSGANVLTF. The full variable domain, rest sourced from reference TRBV7-8 and TRBJ2-6, is GAGVSQSPRYKVAKRGQDVALRCDPISGHVSLFWYQQALGQGPEFLTYFQNEAQLDKSGLPSDRFFAERPEGSVSTLKIQRTQQEDSAVYLCASSLVFRVRGSGANVLTFGAGSRLTVL.

The sample holds one count of this clone. The chain links TRBV6-1 to TRBJ2-2, with 8 positions matching TRBD1. Germline values: CDR1 MNHNS, CDR2 SASEGT. CDR3 size: 14 residues. CDR3 nucleotide sequence: TGTGCGCTCAGGGGGCTGATAAACACCGGGGAGCTGTTTTTT. This sequence encodes CALRGLINTGELFF.

This chain connects TRBV11-2 to TRBJ1-4, with 8 bases that match TRBD1. The ends lost 6 bases at V and 8 bases at J; junction bases unmatched: 8. CDR3 length: 14 amino acids. CDR1 and CDR2 from the germline V gene are SGHAT and FQNNGV. Written as DNA, the CDR3 is TGTGCCAGCAGTCGGACAGGGCTAGAGGAAAAACTGTTTTTT. This encodes CASSRTGLEEKLFF.

V usage is TRBV4-1 and J usage is TRBJ2-2; tentative D call: TRBD2 (5 bases). Germline loops: CDR1 MGHRA, CDR2 YSYEKL. This CDR3 comprises 15 residues. Trimming pared 2 bases from V and 6 bases from J, leaving 13 bases between. CDR3 nucleotide sequence: TGCGCCAGCAGCCAACTGGGGAGCTTGGCCGGGGAGCTGTTTTTT. Amino acids: CASSQLGSLAGELFF.

The chain couples TRBV19 to TRBJ2-5, with D tentatively TRBD2 (6 bases). The CDR3 extends over 13 amino acids. Trimming removed 2 bases from V and 5 bases from J, with 9 bases in between. Germline CDR1 LNHDA, CDR2 SQIVND (reference sequence). As DNA, the CDR3 is TGTGCCAGTAGTATATGGGAGGACGAGACCCAGTACTTC. Residues: CASSIWEDETQYF.

This clone was detected only once. The chain joins TRBV5-1 to TRBJ2-3; 10 bases fit TRBD2. Germline V gives CDR1 SGHRS, CDR2 YFSETQ. This CDR3 region has 16 residues. Trimming removed 0 bases from V and 1 base from J; junction bases left unmatched: 2. The CDR3 loop is CASSLEGTSGTDTQYF. CDR3 sequence (DNA): TGCGCCAGCAGCTTGGAAGGGACTAGCGGCACAGATACGCAGTATTTT.

The chain couples TRBV2 to TRBJ2-1; tentative D call: TRBD1 (5 bases). The CDR3 extends over 15 amino acids. CDR1 SNHLY and CDR2 FYNNEI come from the germline V gene. The ends were cut back, 6 bases at V and 4 bases at J, with 16 bases in the middle. The CDR3 here is CASSPPPGSYNEQFF. The CDR3 DNA reads TGTGCCAGCAGCCCACCCCCAGGGTCTTACAATGAGCAGTTCTTC.

V is TRBV28 and J is TRBJ1-1; 7 positions match TRBD1. This CDR3 has 15 residues. The germline V gene encodes CDR1 MDHEN and CDR2 SYDVKM. V was pared by 5 bases and J by 0 bases, with 6 bases of the junction left unmatched. CDR3 nucleotides: TGTGCCAGCAGTCTAGTCAGGGGGGTGAACACTGAAGCTTTCTTT. This translates into CASSLVRGVNTEAFF.

The chain combines TRBV6-1 with TRBJ2-7, with 8 bases matching TRBD2. The V and J ends lost 8 bases and 3 bases, in that order; junction bases with no gene match: 12. This CDR3 is built from 15 residues. The germline gives CDR1 MNHNS, CDR2 SASEGT. This chain's CDR3 is CASGAPGLGSYEQYF. The CDR3 bases are TGTGCCAGCGGAGCCCCGGGACTAGGGAGCTACGAGCAGTACTTC.

This clone appeared a single time. The rearrangement links TRBV7-3 to TRBJ2-1; D is uncertain. Germline V gene sequence: CDR1 SGHTA, CDR2 FQGTGA. The ends were cut back, 4 bases at V and 0 bases at J, with 13 bases in the middle. The CDR3 is 16 amino acids. The CDR3 DNA reads TGTGCCAGCAGCTCCACCCCAACGGGCTCCTACAATGAGCAGTTCTTC. This gives the protein CASSSTPTGSYNEQFF.

In this sample, this clone turned up a few times. This sequence joins TRBV29-1 and TRBJ2-7; the match to TRBD1 covers 7 bases. The CDR3 has 11 amino acids. Germline V gives CDR1 SQVTM, CDR2 ANQGSEA. J gave up 3 bases and V 8 bases, and 4 bases lay outside the gene matches. The CDR3 DNA follows: TGCAGCAGTGGGGACAGCTACGAGCAGTACTTC. Residues: CSSGDSYEQYF.